This T cell receptor beta chain was sequenced in a study of blood T cell repertoires in COVID-19. Study summary: Acute and convalescent COVID-19 specimens originated in the United States, Italy and Spain. T cells, B-cell-depleted T cells, or PBMCs provided the cDNA or gDNA that served as material.

With V trimmed by 7 bases and J by 10 bases, 7 bases remained unmatched. This CDR3 is 12 amino acids long. The germline V gene encodes CDR1 MNHEY and CDR2 SMNVEV (reference sequence). In the authors' methods: Researchers report that nucleated cell counts were estimated from reference gene primer amplification. Profiling relied on immunoSEQ multiplex PCR, and the TCRdb table lists in-frame clones only, not all of them. V and J calls and clone size are those listed in that table; D and trimming were worked out from the DNA. The table has about 100,000 clones, 65% to 90% seen once. This chain uses TRBV27 with TRBJ1-2, with 9 bases matching TRBD1. Sequencing was carried out using peripheral blood. The clonotype was recovered from a man at least 80 years old with acute or convalescent COVID-19. CDR3: CASNSGTGPYTF. DNA of the CDR3: TGTGCCAGCAACTCGGGGACAGGGCCCTACACCTTC.